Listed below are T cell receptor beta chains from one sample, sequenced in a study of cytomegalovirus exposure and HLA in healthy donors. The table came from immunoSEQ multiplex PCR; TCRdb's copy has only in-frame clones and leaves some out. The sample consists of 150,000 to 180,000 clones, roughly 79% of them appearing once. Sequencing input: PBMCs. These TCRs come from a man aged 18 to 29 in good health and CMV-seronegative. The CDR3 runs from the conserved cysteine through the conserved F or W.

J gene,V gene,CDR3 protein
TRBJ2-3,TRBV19,CATSGQGFGHTQYF
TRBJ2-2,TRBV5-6,CASSSRPTGELFF
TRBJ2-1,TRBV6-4,CASSDATTGSNEQFF
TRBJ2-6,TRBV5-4,CASSLGGAGANVLTF
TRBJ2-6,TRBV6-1,CASSEDSSGANGLTF
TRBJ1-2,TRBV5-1,CASSLASGDIGRGYTF
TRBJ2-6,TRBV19,CASSMFPAGAGANVLTF
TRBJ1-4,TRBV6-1,CASRDRGDEKLFF
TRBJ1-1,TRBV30,CAWSVGRWGPEAFF
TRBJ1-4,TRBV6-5,CASSYGTAGEKLFF
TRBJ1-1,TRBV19,CASSIDPGGIAEAFF
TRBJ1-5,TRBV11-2,CASSFRGGNQPQHF
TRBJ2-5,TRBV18,CASSPDRGKGQYF
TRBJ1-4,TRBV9,CASSFSDNPNEKLFF
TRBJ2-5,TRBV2,CASSPHTSGGAETQYF
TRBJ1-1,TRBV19,CASSEQTNTEAFF
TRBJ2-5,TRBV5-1,CASSLWGGQQETQYF
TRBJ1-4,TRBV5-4,CASSLRQGAGEKLFF
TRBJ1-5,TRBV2,CASSDRQGAYSNQPQHF
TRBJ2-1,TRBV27,CASSLATNSYNEQFF
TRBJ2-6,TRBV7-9,CSSSFLDRETYSGANVLTF
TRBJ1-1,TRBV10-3,CAISDSAKQATEAFF
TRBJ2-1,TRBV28,CASSFPSGVTTNSSSYNEQFF
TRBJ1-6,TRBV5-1,CASSLGGQGTSPLHF
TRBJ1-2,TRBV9,CASSIQGDYTF
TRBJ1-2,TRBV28,CASSLQGGDYGYTF
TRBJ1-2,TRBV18,CASSPPGLGYGYTF
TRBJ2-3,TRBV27,CASSFWTGKRDTQYF
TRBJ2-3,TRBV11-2,CASSLHGQGAGNTQYF
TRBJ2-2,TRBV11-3,CASSPGVGGELFF
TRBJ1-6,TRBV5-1,CATGSSYNSPLHF
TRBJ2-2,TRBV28,CASSLGGTPNTGELFF
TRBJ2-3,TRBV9,CASSVGASGGSDTQYF
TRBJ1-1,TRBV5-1,CASSQSGITEAFF
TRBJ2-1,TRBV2,CASSEALPGTPYGNEQFF
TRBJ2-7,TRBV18,CASSSRQGRLSYEQYF
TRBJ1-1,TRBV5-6,CASSLTVNTEAFF
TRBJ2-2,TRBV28,CASRSDLAGVIRGTGELFF
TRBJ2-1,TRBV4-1,CVSSQVLAGGPGEQFF
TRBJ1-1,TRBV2,CASKGGMVNTEAFF
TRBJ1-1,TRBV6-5,CASSLGTGRTEAFF
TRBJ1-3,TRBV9,CASSPRTELGNTIYF
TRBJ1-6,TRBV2,CARQGQGNSPLHF
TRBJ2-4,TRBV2,CASRQTEAKNIQYF
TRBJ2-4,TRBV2,CASSLWGTGVLVQAKNIQYF
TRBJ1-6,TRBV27,CASSPGRPGSSPLHF
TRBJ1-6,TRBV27,CASSLLWELYNSPLHF
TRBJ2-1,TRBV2,CASSETSGGAGEQFF
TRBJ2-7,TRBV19,CASSIVGGSSYEQYF
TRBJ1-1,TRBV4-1,CASSPLPPRRMNTEAFF
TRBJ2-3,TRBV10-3,CAISPGLAASTDTQYF
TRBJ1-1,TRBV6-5,CASSLQMNTEAFF
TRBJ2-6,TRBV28,CAILQGHSSGANVLTF
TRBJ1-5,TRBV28,CASSLRDQPQHF
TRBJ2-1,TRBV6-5,CASSPSSGGYNEQFF
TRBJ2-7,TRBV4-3,CASSQVGWGTRDEQYF
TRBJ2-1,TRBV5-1,CASSLGAGDHNEQFF